The text below deals with one TCR beta chain. The same CDR3 also results from other DNA sequences found in this sample. The sample comes from a study of shared clonotypes between healthy human individuals. Study in general: Three CD4 naive, three CD4 memory, two CD8 naive and one CD8 memory plate were used per donor.

Method: immunoSEQ multiplex PCR; TCRdb's copy keeps in-frame clones and lacks some. The table includes 2 million to 2.5 million clones, 90% to 96% detected once. Looked up from germline, CDR1 is SGHDN and CDR2 is FVKESK. The CDR3 loop spans 12 amino acids. V was clipped by 4 bases and J by 4 bases, with 7 bases between them. Sequenced input: naive CD4+ T cells sorted from blood. The subset: CD45RA+ positively selected. The TCR originated in a man between 18 and 35 years old in good health. The genes are TRBV14 and TRBJ2-5; D unresolved. The CDR3 DNA follows: TGTGCCAGCAGCCCGAGTAGAGAGACCCAGTACTTC. Protein: CASSPSRETQYF.